This is a list of T cell receptor beta chains from one sample in a study of response to subunit inactivated influenza vaccine. TCRdb reanalysed the RT-PCR reads using MiXCR and keeps one entry per CDR3 protein. The data hold roughly 570,000 distinct CDR3 sequences, with 13% observed a single time. Sequences were derived from PBMCs from blood, sampled roughly 48 days after vaccination. The origin of the receptors is a man aged 50 or older who received an inactivated influenza vaccine. Each CDR3 is given with its conserved first and last residue. Some rows have no size entry. The others give once, few or many, or a class for an expanded clone.

>15|TRBV12-3/TRBV12-4|TRBJ1-2|many
CASSFPSDANYGYTF
>17|TRBV6-5|TRBJ2-7|few
CASSSLGTSGFSYEQYF
>16|TRBV21-1|TRBJ2-1|few
CASSKRNLGAYNEQFF
>12|TRBV20-1|TRBJ2-7|many
CSARDWNYEQYF
>15|TRBV11-2|TRBJ2-5|many
CASSLERGRMETQYF
>14|TRBV20-1|TRBJ2-7|few
CSARGQGRSYEQYF
>17|TRBV7-2|TRBJ2-2|NA
CAVRGGSGTTNTGELFF
>14|TRBV29-1|TRBJ2-5|many
CSAHQDTLAGTQYF
>12|TRBV5-1|TRBJ2-7|few
CASSGTNYEQYF
>19|TRBV6-5|TRBJ2-6|many
CASSYSYAGAYSGANVLTF
>10|TRBV20-1|TRBJ1-5|many
CSAPGQPQHF
>16|TRBV5-1|TRBJ2-1|few
CASSLAAASGRGEQFF
>17|TRBV6-5|TRBJ2-3|NA
CASSYPGTSELTDTQYF
>12|TRBV24-1|TRBJ2-7|NA
CATFRQPYEQYF
>14|TRBV5-1|TRBJ2-1|few
CASSLGGGLYEQFF
>13|TRBV6-6|TRBJ2-5|NA
CASSRGVLETQYF
>17|TRBV20-1|TRBJ2-1|few
CSARVLAGDTTGYEQFF
>15|TRBV10-1|TRBJ2-5|NA
CASSESWAPQETQYF
>15|TRBV20-1|TRBJ2-7|few
CSARLDRVELGEQYF
>15|TRBV6-1|TRBJ2-5|NA
CDSSWRWDKQETQYF
>16|TRBV29-1|TRBJ1-1|NA
CSVENRLGSTNTEAFF
>15|TRBV15|TRBJ1-2|once
CATSRDGRRVYGYTF